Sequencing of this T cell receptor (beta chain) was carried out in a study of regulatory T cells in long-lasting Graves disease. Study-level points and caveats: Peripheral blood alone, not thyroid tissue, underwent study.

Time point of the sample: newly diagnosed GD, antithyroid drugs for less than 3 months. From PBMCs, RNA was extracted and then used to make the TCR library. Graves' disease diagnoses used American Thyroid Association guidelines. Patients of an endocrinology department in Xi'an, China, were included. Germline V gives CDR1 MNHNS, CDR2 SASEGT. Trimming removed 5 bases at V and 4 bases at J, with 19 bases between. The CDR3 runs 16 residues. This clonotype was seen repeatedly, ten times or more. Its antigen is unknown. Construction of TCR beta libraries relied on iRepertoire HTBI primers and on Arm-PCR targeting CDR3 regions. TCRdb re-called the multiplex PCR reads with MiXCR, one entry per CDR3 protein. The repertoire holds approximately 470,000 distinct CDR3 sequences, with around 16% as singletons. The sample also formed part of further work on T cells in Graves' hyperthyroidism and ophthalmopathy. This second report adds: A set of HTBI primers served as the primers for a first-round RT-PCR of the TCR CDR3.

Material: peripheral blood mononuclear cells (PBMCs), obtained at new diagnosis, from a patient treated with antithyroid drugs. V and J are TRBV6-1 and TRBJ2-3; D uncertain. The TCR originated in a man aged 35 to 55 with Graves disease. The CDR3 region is CASSQERVDQADTQYF. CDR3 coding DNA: TGTGCCAGCAGTCAAGAACGCGTGGACCAAGCAGATACGCAGTATTTT.